This TCR beta chain appears in the sequencing data of a study of human T cells and chemical hapten exposure. Study observations and caveats: DPC sensitization produced no change in TCRs with frequency above 1 in 1000.

V gave up 3 bases and J gave up 5 bases, with 5 bases separating them. The length of the CDR3 is 12 residues. Looked up from germline, CDR1 is MDHEN and CDR2 is SYDVKM. As concerns this clonotype: As yet, its antigen is unknown.

Unseparated into fractions, whole blood served as the source from which total RNA was extracted. Library construction involved attaching unique molecular identifiers to individual cDNA molecules, which allowed quantitative, reproducible TCR counting. As handled by the study authors: Sampled TCR counts reached a median of 95,638 per sample, with values ranging from about 23,224 to 700,000. Using its own MiXCR run on the 5' RACE reads, TCRdb lists one record per CDR3 protein. What appears here as the V and J calls and clone size reflects TCRdb's work, not the paper's. Of 110,000 or so distinct CDR3 sequences listed, around 20% are singletons.

The chain has TRBV28 and TRBJ2-1; D is unclear. This clonotype was obtained from a human donor in good health. The CDR3 reads CASSLSNNEQFF. The CDR3 bases are TGTGCCAGCAGTTTGTCGAACAATGAGCAGTTCTTC.